A single sample is the source of the 28 T cell receptor beta chains below, sequenced in a study of T cell repertoires in cytomegalovirus infection. One entry per CDR3 protein results from TCRdb running MiXCR on the reads. This table holds about 320,000 distinct CDR3 sequences, over 7.5% found once. Material for sequencing was PBMCs. The receptors here all came from a human donor in good health (CMV status not recorded). Some clones in this sample may be carry-over from other donors' samples.

This clonotype has a count of ten or more. The rearrangement joins TRBV7-9 to TRBJ2-7, with 10 bases that match TRBD1. From germline, CDR1 is SEHNR and CDR2 FQNEAQ (reference sequence). V gave up 6 bases and J gave up 3 bases; unmatched junction bases: 8. There are 15 residues in the CDR3. The CDR3 loop reads CASSPYGDRGYEQYF. Here the CDR3 DNA reads TGTGCCAGCAGTCCTTACGGGGACAGGGGCTACGAGCAGTACTTC.

This chain joins TRBV12-5 and TRBJ2-2; D unclear. This CDR3 has 13 amino acids. V lost 3 bases to trimming and J lost 8 bases, with 10 bases between them. From germline, CDR1 is LGHNT and CDR2 FRNRAP. CDR3 region: CASGFLPWGELFF. CDR3 nucleotide sequence: TGTGCTAGTGGTTTTTTGCCGTGGGGGGAGCTGTTTTTT.

This clonotype came up a few times. This chain connects TRBV7-3 to TRBJ2-1; no reliable D call. The V end lost 1 base, the J end lost 10 bases, and 11 bases lay between the germline ends. The germline V gene encodes CDR1 SGHTA and CDR2 FQGTGA. The CDR3 consists of 13 residues. The DNA of the CDR3 is TGTGCCAGCAGCTTAATCCCCAATGGGGAGCAGTTCTTC. The encoded protein is CASSLIPNGEQFF. The full variable domain, completed using reference TRBV7-3 and TRBJ2-1, is GAGVSQTPSNKVTEKGKYVELRCDPISGHTALYWYRQSLGQGPEFLIYFQGTGAADDSGLPNDRFFAVRPEGSVSTLKIQRTERGDSAVYLCASSLIPNGEQFFGPGTRLTVL.

This clonotype occurred a few times. This chain uses TRBV28 with TRBJ2-5, with TRBD2 identical over 10 bases. V lost 8 bases and J lost 3; bases outside the gene matches: 6. The CDR3 consists of 14 residues. Germline loops: CDR1 MDHEN, CDR2 SYDVKM. CDR3 sequence reads: CASGSLAGEETQYF. In DNA, the CDR3 is TGTGCCAGCGGGAGTCTAGCGGGAGAAGAGACCCAGTACTTC.

Many counts were recorded for this clonotype. The rearrangement joins TRBV7-2 to TRBJ2-5; 8 bases are shared with TRBD2. The CDR3 is 18 residues long. Per the germline V gene, CDR1 is SGHTA and CDR2 is FQGNSA. Trimming took 5 bases from V and 5 from J; bases not matched to a gene: 19. The CDR3 loop reads CASSPAPRGGLGGETQYF. CDR3 DNA sequence: TGTGCCAGCAGCCCCGCCCCCCGCGGGGGGCTTGGTGGGGAGACCCAGTACTTC.

This chain uses TRBV2 with TRBJ2-2; D is perhaps TRBD1 or TRBD2 (6 bases each). CDR3 length: 15 residues. The V gene lost 6 bases and the J gene lost 3 bases, with 14 bases spanning the gap. Germline assignment: CDR1 SNHLY and CDR2 FYNNEI. In nucleotides, the CDR3 is TGTGCCAGCAGGAACGGGGGCATCGACACCGGGGAGCTGTTTTTT. Protein sequence: CASRNGGIDTGELFF.

This clonotype has ten or more counts. J is TRBJ2-1 and V is TRBV7-3, with D possibly matching TRBD2 (5 bases). V was shortened by 5 bases and J by 8 bases, with 19 bases between the two germline ends. Germline-derived CDR1 and CDR2 are SGHTA and FQGTGA. This CDR3 has 15 residues. The CDR3 protein is CASSLSGPGLYEQFF. CDR3 nucleotides: TGTGCCAGCAGCCTGAGCGGCCCGGGCCTTTATGAGCAGTTCTTC.

This clonotype was found a few times. The V call is TRBV6-5, the J call TRBJ2-1, with a weak D call TRBD2 (6 bases). Looked up from germline, CDR1 is MNHEY and CDR2 is SVGAGI. This CDR3 region has 14 residues. V was cut by 8 bases and J by 4 bases, with 15 bases left in between. DNA of the CDR3: TGTGCCAGCGGGATCGGGGGTGGGTACAATGAGCAGTTCTTC. Amino acids: CASGIGGGYNEQFF.

Only a few counts were recorded for this clonotype. The chain joins TRBV7-2 to TRBJ2-1; unclear D gene. The germline V gene has CDR1 SGHTA and CDR2 FQGNSA. This CDR3 comprises 13 residues. V dropped 1 base and J dropped 11 bases, with 12 bases sitting between them. The CDR3 loop reads CASSLGGIRKQFF. As DNA, the CDR3 is TGTGCCAGCAGCTTAGGAGGAATCCGCAAGCAGTTCTTC.

This rearrangement joins TRBV7-2 to TRBJ2-1; 7 positions agree with TRBD2. Trimming cost V 5 bases and J 4 bases; bases outside gene matches: 5. The CDR3 spans 14 residues. Germline V gene lookup returns CDR1 SGHTA and CDR2 FQGNSA. The CDR3 reads CASSPRGEYNEQFF. CDR3 DNA: TGTGCCAGCAGCCCCCGGGGGGAGTACAATGAGCAGTTCTTC. Looking up the rest from reference TRBV7-2 and TRBJ2-1 gives the full variable domain: GAGVSQSPSNKVTEKGKDVELRCDPISGHTALYWYRQSLGQGLEFLIYFQGNSAPDKSGLPSDRFSAERTGGSVSTLTIQRTQQEDSAVYLCASSPRGEYNEQFFGPGTRLTVL.

This clonotype was seen ten or more times. The rearrangement joins TRBV6-6 to TRBJ1-5; possible D gene TRBD1, 5 bases. This CDR3 contains 16 residues. Germline V gives CDR1 MNHNY, CDR2 SVGAGI (reference sequence). The V and J ends lost 0 bases and 3 bases respectively, with 12 bases between them. The CDR3 here is CASSYSLTEYNQPQHF. Here the CDR3 DNA reads TGTGCCAGCAGTTACTCGTTGACAGAGTACAATCAGCCCCAGCATTTT.

This clonotype has at least ten counts. The chain is built from TRBV7-6 and TRBJ1-3; tentatively, D is TRBD1 (6 bases). This CDR3 is built from 16 residues. Trimming removed 5 bases at V and 0 bases at J, with 14 bases between. Per the germline V gene, CDR1 is SGHVS and CDR2 is FNYEAQ. The CDR3 coding sequence is TGTGCCAGCAGCGCAAACAGGGAGGGCTCTGGAAACACCATATATTTT. It codes for CASSANREGSGNTIYF.

Ten or more counts support this clonotype. This rearrangement joins TRBV6-1 to TRBJ1-6; no firm D call. The CDR3 has 14 amino acids. In germline, CDR1 is MNHNS, CDR2 SASEGT. V was cut by 7 bases and J by 7 bases, with 14 bases left in between. CDR3 amino acids: CASTNEVYNSPLHF. CDR3 in DNA: TGTGCCAGCACCAACGAGGTCTACAATTCACCCCTCCACTTT.

The table lists this clonotype with many counts. The chain employs TRBV5-5 and TRBJ1-1; D might be TRBD1 (5 bases). This CDR3 is built from 17 residues. Germline CDR1 reads SGHKS; CDR2 reads YYEKEE (reference sequence). Trimming left V 1 base short and J 4 bases short, with 20 bases between. The CDR3 reads CASSLTLGRIGATEAFF. CDR3 coding DNA: TGTGCCAGCAGCTTGACTCTGGGACGAATAGGCGCCACTGAAGCTTTCTTT.

V is TRBV5-6 and J is TRBJ2-7, with a tentative D call TRBD2 (6 bases). There are 15 residues in the CDR3. Trimming took off 0 bases at V and 3 bases at J, with 13 bases between the two ends. Germline lookup yields CDR1 SGHDT and CDR2 YYEEEE. The CDR3 nucleotides read TGTGCCAGCAGCTTGGCCGGGATGGAGGGCTACGAGCAGTACTTC. Protein sequence: CASSLAGMEGYEQYF.

The sample holds a few counts of this clonotype. The genes are TRBV15 and TRBJ2-7; the D gene is possibly TRBD1 (6 bases). The CDR3 runs to 14 residues. Germline V gene data show CDR1 as LNHNV and CDR2 as YYDKDF (reference sequence). The V gene lost 4 bases and the J gene lost 2 bases, with 12 bases spanning the gap. CDR3 DNA: TGTGCCACCAGCAACCAGGGGTACACCTACGAGCAGTACTTC. It translates to CATSNQGYTYEQYF. Full variable domain (missing parts from reference TRBV15 and TRBJ2-7): DAMVIQNPRYQVTQFGKPVTLSCSQTLNHNVMYWYQQKSSQAPKLLFHYYDKDFNNEADTPDNFQSRRPNTSFCFLDIRSPGLGDTAMYLCATSNQGYTYEQYFGPGTRLTVT.

The gene calls are TRBV4-1 and TRBJ2-1; the D gene is possibly TRBD2 (6 bases). The CDR3 runs to 17 residues. Looked up from germline, CDR1 is MGHRA and CDR2 is YSYEKL. V lost 0 bases and J lost 7, with 19 bases in between. This CDR3 is CASSQEGAGGSLNEQFF. The CDR3 DNA is TGCGCCAGCAGCCAAGAAGGAGCGGGTGGTTCTTTGAATGAGCAGTTCTTC.

This chain links TRBV2 with TRBJ1-2; D not certain. CDR1 SNHLY and CDR2 FYNNEI come from the germline V gene. Trimming took 4 bases from V and 8 from J, leaving 17 bases between them. This CDR3 contains 14 residues. The CDR3 DNA sequence: TGTGCCAGCAGTGTGGGCAGGACTCTTTTCGGCTACACCTTC. Its protein product is CASSVGRTLFGYTF.

This clonotype was detected ten times or more. V usage is TRBV4-3 and J usage is TRBJ1-5; the match to TRBD1 covers 7 bases. CDR1 and CDR2 (germline): LGHNA, YSLEER. J lost 7 bases, V lost 0 bases, and 12 bases had no gene match. The CDR3 spans 17 residues. CDR3 sequence reads: CASSQDNTRQGRQPQHF. DNA for the CDR3: TGCGCCAGCAGCCAAGATAACACGAGACAGGGCCGCCAGCCCCAGCATTTT.

This clonotype was observed at least ten times. The chain recombines TRBV7-2 with TRBJ2-7, with 8 bases fitting TRBD1. With 1 base clipped from V and 7 bases from J, the junction kept 9 bases outside the gene matches. The CDR3 covers 15 residues. Per the germline V gene, CDR1 is SGHTA and CDR2 is FQGNSA. CDR3 DNA: TGTGCCAGCAGCTTAGACGCGCAGGGGGCAAGAGAGCAGTACTTC. Amino acids: CASSLDAQGAREQYF. Using reference TRBV7-2 and TRBJ2-7 for the parts outside the CDR3, the full variable domain is GAGVSQSPSNKVTEKGKDVELRCDPISGHTALYWYRQSLGQGLEFLIYFQGNSAPDKSGLPSDRFSAERTGGSVSTLTIQRTQQEDSAVYLCASSLDAQGAREQYFGPGTRLTVT.

This clonotype was seen repeatedly, ten times or more. This CDR3 reads CASSSQRGTTDTQYF. DNA for the CDR3: TGTGCCAGCAGCTCCCAGCGGGGGACCACAGATACGCAGTATTTT. The chain employs TRBV11-2 and TRBJ2-3; 8 nucleotides match TRBD2. V was clipped by 4 bases and J by 2 bases; unmatched bases: 5. Germline V gives CDR1 SGHAT, CDR2 FQNNGV. This CDR3 comprises 15 residues.

The table lists this clonotype with many counts. CDR3 bases: TGTGCCAGCAGCCCGGCGGGGATAAACTATGGCTACACCTTC. Protein: CASSPAGINYGYTF. The V call is TRBV7-2, the J call TRBJ1-2; D is unresolved. Germline V lookup: CDR1 SGHTA, CDR2 FQGNSA. CDR3 size: 14 residues. V lost 5 bases to trimming and J lost 2 bases, with 12 bases between them. The complete variable domain, with remaining parts taken from reference TRBV7-2 and TRBJ1-2, reads GAGVSQSPSNKVTEKGKDVELRCDPISGHTALYWYRQSLGQGLEFLIYFQGNSAPDKSGLPSDRFSAERTGGSVSTLTIQRTQQEDSAVYLCASSPAGINYGYTFGSGTRLTVV.

Many counts were recorded for this clonotype. The chain couples TRBV7-2 to TRBJ1-5; perhaps TRBD1 as D (5 bases). Germline-derived CDR1 and CDR2 are SGHTA and FQGNSA. This CDR3 has 14 amino acids. The V and J ends lost 1 base and 3 bases respectively, with 7 bases between them. CDR3 sequence reads: CASSLGDSNQPQHF. In DNA, the CDR3 is TGTGCCAGCAGCTTAGGGGACTCCAATCAGCCCCAGCATTTT.

The chain is built from TRBV18 and TRBJ2-2; tentative D call: TRBD2 (6 bases). Trimming cost V 2 bases and J 5 bases, with 12 bases left between them. The CDR3 is 15 residues long. Looked up from germline, CDR1 is KGHSH and CDR2 is LQKENI. The CDR3 nucleotides are TGTGCCAGCTCACCAGATATAGGGAGGACCGGGGAGCTGTTTTTT. Amino acid sequence: CASSPDIGRTGELFF.

This clonotype was seen ten or more times. The chain recombines TRBV11-2 with TRBJ1-1, with no clear D. The CDR3 extends over 13 amino acids. The V and J ends lost 2 bases and 6 bases respectively, with 10 bases between them. Germline-derived CDR1 and CDR2 are SGHAT and FQNNGV. CDR3 loop: CASSLSFISEAFF. In DNA form, the CDR3 reads TGTGCCAGCAGCTTATCTTTCATCTCTGAAGCTTTCTTT.

The V and J genes are TRBV6-2 or TRBV6-3 and TRBJ2-6, with 9 bases fitting TRBD1. CDR3 length: 18 amino acids. J gave up 2 bases and V 5 bases, and 10 bases lay outside the gene matches. CDR1 MNHEY and CDR2 SVGEGT come from the germline V gene. The CDR3 spells CASSGRGQGATGANVLTF. The DNA for the CDR3 is TGTGCCAGCAGTGGTCGGGGACAGGGAGCAACTGGGGCCAACGTCCTGACTTTC.

The chain couples TRBV7-2 to TRBJ2-1; tentative D call: TRBD2 (5 bases). Trimming cost V 5 bases and J 9 bases, with 17 bases left between them. CDR3 size: 14 residues. Per the germline V gene, CDR1 is SGHTA and CDR2 is FQGNSA. CDR3 amino acids: CASSPYRREGEQFF. Here the CDR3 DNA reads TGTGCCAGCAGCCCCTATCGACGGGAAGGTGAGCAGTTCTTC.

V is TRBV7-2 and J is TRBJ2-5; TRBD2 agrees at 8 bases. This CDR3 is built from 15 residues. In germline, CDR1 is SGHTA, CDR2 FQGNSA. With 1 base clipped from V and 9 bases from J, the junction kept 10 bases outside the gene matches. CDR3 DNA: TGTGCCAGCAGCTTAGATCCGGCGGGGGGTTCGGCCCAGTACTTC. It codes for CASSLDPAGGSAQYF.